This T cell receptor (beta chain) is drawn from a study of T cells in Graves' hyperthyroidism and ophthalmopathy (dated by TCRdb to about 2019). Looking at the study overall: Peripheral blood samples were taken at the time of initial diagnosis, prior to any treatment. A discovery cohort of about a hundred patients, roughly 40 with Graves' ophthalmopathy and more than 55 with stable Graves' hyperthyroidism, was used to find distinguishing TCR V-J signatures. Prospective prediction of ophthalmopathy was tested in an independent validation cohort consisting of under 20 hyperthyroidism patients and 15 or so patients who later progressed to ophthalmopathy. For training and testing, the 95 to 100 patients in the discovery cohort were randomly divided in a 7:3 ratio. In roughly six Graves' hyperthyroidism patients, the study also compared T-cell repertoires from thyroid tissue with T-cell repertoires from blood. After sampling, hyperthyroidism patients received methimazole starting at 30 mg daily, and ophthalmopathy patients received high-dose intravenous methylprednisolone. The paper reports TCR Vbeta CDR3 sequencing of approximately 130 peripheral blood samples: under 45 ophthalmopathy, fewer than 80 hyperthyroidism and 17 progressor patients. Results the study describes overall, beyond this receptor: In validation, progression to ophthalmopathy was predicted by the model with around 71% sensitivity and 72.22% specificity, a median of around 6.5 months before onset. Ophthalmopathy was separated from stable hyperthyroidism by a 13 V-J signature model, with roughly 88% sensitivity and approximately 81% specificity obtained in cross-validation and 80%/75% obtained in testing. Sample size was not statistically predetermined, and investigators were not blinded to group allocation. Most expanded thyroid clonotypes (frequency above 0.001) were also detected in blood, suggesting blood repertoires may reflect thyroid immune responses.

Graves' hyperthyroidism was defined as stable when no progression to ophthalmopathy occurred over 18 months of follow-up. Hyperthyroidism patients were newly diagnosed, had a disease duration of under 2 months, and were aged 18 to 65 years. Patients with uncontrolled infections, other autoimmune diseases, pregnancy or lactation were excluded. Diagnoses were based on clinical symptoms, serum thyroxine and TRAb, thyroid ultrasound and orbital computed tomography. Ficoll-Paque density gradient centrifugation was used to isolate PBMCs from 8.5 to 10 ml of fresh peripheral blood. Total RNA was extracted using Trizol reagent, and RNA quality was assessed on an Agilent 2100 Bioanalyzer. With regard to this clonotype: Its antigen is currently not known. No much larger clone is present one base from it, and per-base qualities are unavailable.

Amplification of TCR beta CDR3 regions was carried out from RNA transcripts. For the first round of RT-PCR on the TCR CDR3, the HTBI primer set was used together with the Qiagen OneStep RT-PCR kit. Libraries were constructed in a second round of multiplex PCR, after which size selection and purification were carried out. Libraries were sequenced paired-end with 100 bp reads on an Illumina HiSeq2000. The authors processed their data as follows. Raw data were processed with SOAPnuke, discarding reads with adapters, uncalled bases, mean Phred below 15, or no exact constant-primer or identifier match. High-quality paired reads were merged using COPE v1.2.5, and each unique nucleotide sequence was defined as a clonotype. MiTCR v1.1 was used to align the clonotypes against IMGT TRBV, TRBD and TRBJ reference segments. The analysis was restricted to V-J combinations with a frequency above 0.0001, which together covered about 99% of the repertoires. A TCS score was defined as the ratio of F50 (clonal expansion) to E x V (chaos), with BLOSUM62-based TCRdist applied between CDR3 peptides within each V-J. Welch's t-statistics and random forest reduced 450 to 600 V-J features to fewer than 15, which were used in a naive Bayes classifier (R e1071). The public reads were reanalyzed by TCRdb: fastp trimming at Q25, MiXCR alignment, in-frame beta chains only. Every distinct CDR3 protein forms one entry, paired with its most common genes and DNA. Clone size and V and J calls follow TCRdb, not the original study. The sample table holds hundreds of thousands of distinct CDR3 sequences, of which roughly 13% were seen once. The top ten clonotypes cover just under 25% of the sample.

The germline V gene provides CDR1 SQVTM and CDR2 ANQGSEA. Unmatched junction bases come to 6, with V trimmed by 7 bases and J by 2 bases. The CDR3 has 13 amino acids, counting the end cysteine and phenylalanine. Kept here is only the CDR3 DNA, which spans 39 bases and is read in frame from base 1. This TCR derives from a woman aged 25 to 39 with Graves' hyperthyroidism. The rearranged segments are TRBV29-1 and TRBJ1-2, and TRBD1 matches 8 of the central bases. Material: blood. The DNA is TGCAGCGGATCGACAGGGGAAAACTATGGCTACACCTTC. Translated, it gives CSGSTGENYGYTF.